This TCR beta chain originates from a study of blood T cell repertoires in COVID-19 (dated by TCRdb to 2018 to 2021). Looking at the study overall: The collaborator samples originated in the United States, Italy and Spain and spanned the acute and convalescent phases of COVID-19. The prospective study material was composed of cDNA or gDNA derived from T cells, B-cell-depleted T cells, or PBMCs. Subjects who had been exposed to COVID-19, were actively infected with it, or had recovered from it provided the deeply sampled blood TCRbeta repertoires that made up the dataset. A freely available public database, intended as a resource for researchers studying the immune response to SARS-CoV-2, is where the repertoires were released. Samples were obtained from the ongoing ImmuneRACE study (first 160 participants) and from about 1,300 subjects provided by 6 global collaborators. Sample metadata almost always included a de-identified subject ID, COVID-19 status, age in years and sex. HLA class I and class II types, where available, came from metadata supplied by the sample provider rather than from assay-based typing.

TCRbeta CDR3 regions were amplified from genomic DNA by means of the immunoSEQ Assay, a bias-controlled multiplex PCR. The authors' analysis ran thus. Within the assay, amplification of reference gene primers was used to estimate how many nucleated cells each sample contained. Sequence reads were collapsed and filtered to measure the absolute abundance of every unique TCRbeta CDR3 rearrangement. For each sample, productive Simpson clonality was calculated by taking the square root of Simpson's diversity index across productive rearrangements. In its TCRdb copy, this immuneACCESS table keeps in-frame sequences only and misses some clones. Where compared with another copy, unresolved V genes explain less than half of these, and the others have no known cause. V and J calls and clone size are those listed in that table; D and trimming were worked out from the DNA. This sample comprises roughly 250,000 clones, around 90% of them detected only once. About 6% of the sample is taken by the ten largest.

On this clone: The antigen it recognizes is unknown. No much larger clone exists at a distance of one base, and base qualities are not known.

The CDR3 runs 14 amino acids, cysteine and phenylalanine included. The read is trimmed to its CDR3 DNA, 42 bases read in frame from base 1. The V end gives up 4 bases and the J end 1 base, leaving 2 bases in the junction not matched to a gene. The germline V gene encodes CDR1 ENHRY and CDR2 SYGVKD. Participants in the prospective study were aged roughly 18 to 95 years, lived in 20 to 25 United States geographic areas, and enrolled through a virtual design. In the prospective study, cohorts were assigned on the basis of participant-reported clinical history obtained from a screening survey and a study questionnaire. Mobile phlebotomists in the prospective study collected whole blood, serum and a nasopharyngeal or oropharyngeal swab from every participant. Over a 2-month period, participants in the prospective study had the option of providing additional blood draws and questionnaires. Before DNA extraction, blood samples from the prospective study were shipped at room temperature or frozen.

Study-level results and caveats: Clinical and demographic metadata were provided uncurated, with the amount varying by source and participant.

The chain joins TRBV10-3 to TRBJ2-5, with TRBD2 matching 8 junction bases. This TCR was sampled from a woman aged 25-40 years with acute COVID-19. The sequenced sample consisted of PBMCs or T cells enriched from blood (not recorded which). The sequence in DNA is TGTGCCATCAGTGTTAGCGGGGCCCAAGAGACCCAGTACTTC. This codes for CAISVSGAQETQYF.